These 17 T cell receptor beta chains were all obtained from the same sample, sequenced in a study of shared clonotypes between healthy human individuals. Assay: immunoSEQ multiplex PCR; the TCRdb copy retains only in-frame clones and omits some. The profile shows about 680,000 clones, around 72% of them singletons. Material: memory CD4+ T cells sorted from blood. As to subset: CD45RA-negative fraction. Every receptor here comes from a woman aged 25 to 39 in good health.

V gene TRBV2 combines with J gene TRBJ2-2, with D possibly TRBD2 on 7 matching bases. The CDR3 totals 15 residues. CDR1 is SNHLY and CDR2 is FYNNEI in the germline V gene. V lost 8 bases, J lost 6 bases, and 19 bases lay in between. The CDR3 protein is CASSQGRVSPGELFF. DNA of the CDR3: TGTGCCAGCTCTCAGGGGAGGGTCAGCCCCGGGGAGCTGTTTTTT.

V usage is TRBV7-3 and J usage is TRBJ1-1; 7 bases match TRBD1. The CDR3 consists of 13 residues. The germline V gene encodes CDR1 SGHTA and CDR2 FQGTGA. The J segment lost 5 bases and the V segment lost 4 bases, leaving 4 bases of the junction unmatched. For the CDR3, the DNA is TGTGCCAGCAGCTATCAGGGGGATACTGAAGCTTTCTTT. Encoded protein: CASSYQGDTEAFF.

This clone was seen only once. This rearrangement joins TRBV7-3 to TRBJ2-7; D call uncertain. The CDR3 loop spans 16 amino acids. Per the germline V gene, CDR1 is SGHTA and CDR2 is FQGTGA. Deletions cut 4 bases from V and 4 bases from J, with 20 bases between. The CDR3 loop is CASSSGPPPVGYEQYF. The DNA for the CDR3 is TGTGCCAGCAGCTCCGGACCTCCCCCCGTCGGTTACGAGCAGTACTTC.

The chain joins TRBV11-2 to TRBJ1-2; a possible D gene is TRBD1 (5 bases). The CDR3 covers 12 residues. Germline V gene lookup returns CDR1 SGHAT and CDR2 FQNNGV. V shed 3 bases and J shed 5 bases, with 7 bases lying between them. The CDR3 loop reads CASSLWGYGYTF. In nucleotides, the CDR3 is TGTGCCAGCAGCTTGTGGGGGTATGGCTACACCTTC. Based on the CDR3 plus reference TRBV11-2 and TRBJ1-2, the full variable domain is EAGVAQSPRYKIIEKRQSVAFWCNPISGHATLYWYQQILGQGPKLLIQFQNNGVVDDSQLPKDRFSAERLKGVDSTLKIQPAKLEDSAVYLCASSLWGYGYTFGSGTRLTVV.

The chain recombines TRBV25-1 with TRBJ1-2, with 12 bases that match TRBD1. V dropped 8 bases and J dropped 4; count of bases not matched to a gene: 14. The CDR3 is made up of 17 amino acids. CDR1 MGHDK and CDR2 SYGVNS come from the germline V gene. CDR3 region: CASPRRGTGGEGYGYTF. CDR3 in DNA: TGTGCCAGCCCACGAAGGGGGACAGGGGGCGAGGGCTATGGCTACACCTTC.

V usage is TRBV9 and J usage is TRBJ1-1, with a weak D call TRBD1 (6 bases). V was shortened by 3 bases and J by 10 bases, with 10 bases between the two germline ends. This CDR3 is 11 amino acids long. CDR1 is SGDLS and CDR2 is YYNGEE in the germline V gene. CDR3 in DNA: TGTGCCAGCAGCGGGGACATCAGAGCTTTCTTT. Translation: CASSGDIRAFF. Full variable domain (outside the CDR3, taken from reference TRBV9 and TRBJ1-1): DSGVTQTPKHLITATGQRVTLRCSPRSGDLSVYWYQQSLDQGLQFLIQYYNGEERAKGNILERFSAQQFPDLHSELNLSSLELGDSALYFCASSGDIRAFFGQGTRLTVV.

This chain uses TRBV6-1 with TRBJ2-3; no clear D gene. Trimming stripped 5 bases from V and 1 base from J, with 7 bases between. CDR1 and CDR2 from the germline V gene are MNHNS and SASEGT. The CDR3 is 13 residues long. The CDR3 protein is CASSQAGTDTQYF. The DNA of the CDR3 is TGTGCCAGCAGTCAGGCCGGCACAGATACGCAGTATTTT.

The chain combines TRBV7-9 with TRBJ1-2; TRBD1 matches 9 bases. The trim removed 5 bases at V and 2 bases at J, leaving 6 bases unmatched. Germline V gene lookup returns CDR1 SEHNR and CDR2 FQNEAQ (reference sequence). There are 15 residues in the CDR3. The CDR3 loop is CASSMGDRENYGYTF. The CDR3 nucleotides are TGTGCCAGCAGCATGGGGGACAGGGAGAACTATGGCTACACCTTC.

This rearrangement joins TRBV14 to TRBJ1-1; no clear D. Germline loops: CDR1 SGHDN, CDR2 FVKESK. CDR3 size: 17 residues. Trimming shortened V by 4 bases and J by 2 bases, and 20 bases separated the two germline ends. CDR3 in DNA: TGTGCCAGCAGCCGAGCGGGGTTCCTAGCGACTAACACTGAAGCTTTCTTT. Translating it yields CASSRAGFLATNTEAFF.

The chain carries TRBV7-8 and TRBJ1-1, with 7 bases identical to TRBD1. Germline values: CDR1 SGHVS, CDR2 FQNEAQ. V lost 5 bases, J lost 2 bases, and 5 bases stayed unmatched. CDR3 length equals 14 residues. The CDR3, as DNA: TGTGCCAGCAGCCGAAGACAGGGAAACACTGAAGCTTTCTTT. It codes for CASSRRQGNTEAFF.

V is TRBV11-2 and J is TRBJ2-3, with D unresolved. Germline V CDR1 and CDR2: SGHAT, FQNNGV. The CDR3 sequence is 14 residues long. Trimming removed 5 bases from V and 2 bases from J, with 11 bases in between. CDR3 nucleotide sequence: TGTGCCAGCAGCCCCGGAAGGAACACAGATACGCAGTATTTT. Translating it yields CASSPGRNTDTQYF.

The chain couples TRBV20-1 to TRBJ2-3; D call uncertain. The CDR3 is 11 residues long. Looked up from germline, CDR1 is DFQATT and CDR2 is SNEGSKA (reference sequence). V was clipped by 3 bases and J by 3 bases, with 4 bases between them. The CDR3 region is CSARITDTQYF. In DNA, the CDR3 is TGCAGTGCTAGGATTACAGATACGCAGTATTTT.

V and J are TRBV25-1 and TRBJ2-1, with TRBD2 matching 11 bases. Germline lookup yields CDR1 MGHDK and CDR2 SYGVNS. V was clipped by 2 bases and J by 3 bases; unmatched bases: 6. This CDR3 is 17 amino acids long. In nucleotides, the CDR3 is TGTGCCAGCAGTGAACCGACTAGCGGGGACAACTACAATGAGCAGTTCTTC. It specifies CASSEPTSGDNYNEQFF.

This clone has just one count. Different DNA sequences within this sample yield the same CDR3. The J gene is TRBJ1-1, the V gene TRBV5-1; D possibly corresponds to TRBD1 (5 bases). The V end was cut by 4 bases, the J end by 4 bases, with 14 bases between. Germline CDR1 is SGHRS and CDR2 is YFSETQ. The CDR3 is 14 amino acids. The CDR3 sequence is CASSGGTVGTEAFF. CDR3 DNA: TGCGCCAGCAGCGGGGGAACGGTGGGCACTGAAGCTTTCTTT.

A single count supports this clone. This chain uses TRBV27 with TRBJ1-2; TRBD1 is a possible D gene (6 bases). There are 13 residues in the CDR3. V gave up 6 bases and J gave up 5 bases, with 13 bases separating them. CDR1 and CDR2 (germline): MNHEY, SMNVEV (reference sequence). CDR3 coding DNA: TGTGCCAGCAGCATGACAGGCACGTATGGCTACACCTTC. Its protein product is CASSMTGTYGYTF.

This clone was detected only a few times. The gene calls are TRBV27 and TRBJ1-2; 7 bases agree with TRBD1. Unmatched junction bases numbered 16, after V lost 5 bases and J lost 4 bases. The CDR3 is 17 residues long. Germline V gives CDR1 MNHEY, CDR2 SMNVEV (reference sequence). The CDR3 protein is CASSPTAKRGLAYGYTF. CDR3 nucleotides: TGTGCCAGCAGTCCGACCGCCAAGAGGGGGCTTGCCTATGGCTACACCTTC.

DNA for the CDR3: TGTGCCAGCAGCTTAGATGCTGTGAGTGGCACCGGGGAGCTGTTTTTT. Encoded protein: CASSLDAVSGTGELFF. The chain links TRBV7-2 to TRBJ2-2; no clear D gene. Germline loops: CDR1 SGHTA, CDR2 FQGNSA. The CDR3 covers 16 residues. With 1 base removed from V and 4 bases from J, the gap between germline ends came to 13 bases.